These 18 T cell receptor beta chains originate from one sample sequenced in a study of human T cells and chemical hapten exposure. As the library was built, unique molecular identifiers were attached to individual cDNA molecules. A single record per CDR3 protein comes from TCRdb applying MiXCR to the reads. The sample lists about 120,000 distinct CDR3 sequences, 8.5% occurring once. Total RNA extraction was carried out from unfractionated whole blood. The sample comprised whole blood. Receptors originate from a human donor in good health. Some clones in this sample may be carry-over from other donors' samples.

This clonotype was found once. The genes are TRBV2 and TRBJ2-3, with unresolved D. The CDR3 is made up of 15 amino acids. CDR1 is SNHLY, CDR2 FYNNEI, per germline. Trimming took off 0 bases at V and 0 bases at J, with 7 bases between the two ends. The DNA of the CDR3 is TGTGCCAGCAGTGAAGCGGTGATGAGCACAGATACGCAGTATTTT. It codes for CASSEAVMSTDTQYF.

This clonotype was picked up many times. J is TRBJ1-1 and V is TRBV15; D is unresolved. Trimming cost V 0 bases and J 0 bases, with 14 bases left between them. CDR1 and CDR2 from the germline V gene are LNHNV and YYDKDF (reference sequence). This CDR3 is built from 17 residues. This chain's CDR3 is CATSRDISPVMNTEAFF. The CDR3 DNA sequence: TGTGCCACCAGCAGAGATATCTCCCCAGTTATGAACACTGAAGCTTTCTTT. Full variable domain (outside the CDR3, taken from reference TRBV15 and TRBJ1-1): DAMVIQNPRYQVTQFGKPVTLSCSQTLNHNVMYWYQQKSSQAPKLLFHYYDKDFNNEADTPDNFQSRRPNTSFCFLDIRSPGLGDTAMYLCATSRDISPVMNTEAFFGQGTRLTVV.

The gene calls are TRBV6-5 and TRBJ1-1, with 10 bases matching TRBD1. Germline V gene sequence: CDR1 MNHEY, CDR2 SVGAGI. V shed 0 bases, J shed 4 bases, and the junction held 11 bases outside the gene matches. The CDR3 is 18 amino acids. CDR3 in amino acids: CASSYSKGAGQGSTEAFF. The CDR3 nucleotides read TGTGCCAGCAGTTACTCGAAGGGCGCGGGACAGGGGTCCACTGAAGCTTTCTTT.

This chain uses TRBV7-9 with TRBJ2-7, with D possibly TRBD1 on 5 matching bases. The CDR3 sequence is 13 residues long. Trimming left V 1 base short and J 4 bases short, with 8 bases between. The germline V gene has CDR1 SEHNR and CDR2 FQNEAQ (reference sequence). CDR3 sequence reads: CASSLGAGYEQYF. CDR3 in DNA: TGTGCCAGCAGCTTAGGGGCAGGGTACGAGCAGTACTTC. Supplemented by reference TRBV7-9 and TRBJ2-7, the full variable domain reads DTGVSQNPRHKITKRGQNVTFRCDPISEHNRLYWYRQTLGQGPEFLTYFQNEAQLEKSRLLSDRFSAERPKGSFSTLEIQRTEQGDSAMYLCASSLGAGYEQYFGPGTRLTVT.

This clonotype has more than one count but fewer than ten. V gene TRBV7-9 combines with J gene TRBJ1-2; D may be TRBD1 (5 bases). CDR3 size: 13 residues. Trimming removed 5 bases from V and 4 bases from J, with 11 bases in between. CDR1 and CDR2 from the germline V gene are SEHNR and FQNEAQ (reference sequence). The DNA of the CDR3 is TGTGCCAGCAGCCCCATGGGGGTCTATGGCTACACCTTC. Residues: CASSPMGVYGYTF.

The gene calls are TRBV11-2 and TRBJ2-1; D ambiguous. The CDR3 loop spans 15 amino acids. Germline V gene lookup returns CDR1 SGHAT and CDR2 FQNNGV. V was shortened by 6 bases and J by 4 bases, with 16 bases between the two germline ends. The chain's CDR3 is CASRTVGRRYNEQFF. The CDR3 DNA is TGTGCCAGCAGAACTGTTGGTCGCAGATACAATGAGCAGTTCTTC.

This clonotype was seen ten or more times. This rearrangement joins TRBV25-1 to TRBJ2-7; D not resolved. Trimming shortened V by 3 bases and J by 0 bases, and 3 bases separated the two germline ends. The CDR3 is 12 residues long. Germline V gene lookup returns CDR1 MGHDK and CDR2 SYGVNS. CDR3 DNA: TGTGCCAGCAGTGACAACTCCTACGAGCAGTACTTC. Its protein product is CASSDNSYEQYF.

A word on this clonotype: A much larger clone sits a single nucleotide away, making a read error possible. This chain links TRBV29-1 with TRBJ2-3, with no clear D. CDR1 is SQVTM, CDR2 ANQGSEA, per germline. The CDR3 length is 13 residues. Written as DNA, the CDR3 is TGCAGGGTTGCTGGGATTATCACAGATACGCAGTATTTT. It specifies CRVAGIITDTQYF.

This clonotype has only a few counts. DNA of the CDR3: TGTGCCAGCAGGCCTAGCGGACAACCTAACAATGAGCAGTTCTTC. Translation gives CASRPSGQPNNEQFF. The chain employs TRBV6-6 and TRBJ2-1, with TRBD2 matching 7 bases. CDR1 and CDR2 from the germline V gene are MNHNY and SVGAGI (reference sequence). V was pared by 6 bases and J by 5 bases, with 10 bases of the junction left unmatched. The CDR3 extends over 15 amino acids.

This clonotype has more than one count but fewer than ten. The rearrangement links TRBV28 to TRBJ1-2, with D perhaps TRBD1 (5 bases). This CDR3 spans 15 amino acids. Germline V gives CDR1 MDHEN, CDR2 SYDVKM. Trimming shortened V by 6 bases and J by 1 base, and 15 bases separated the two germline ends. CDR3 in amino acids: CASSRGGFGNYGYTF. The CDR3 coding sequence is TGTGCCAGCAGCCGGGGGGGGTTCGGTAACTATGGCTACACCTTC.

In this sample, this clonotype turned up many times. The rearrangement joins TRBV6-5 to TRBJ1-1; D not certain. V gave up 0 bases and J gave up 3 bases, with 8 bases separating them. Germline V gene sequence: CDR1 MNHEY, CDR2 SVGAGI. The CDR3 runs 14 residues. CDR3 protein: CASSYSGIYTEAFF. The CDR3 DNA follows: TGTGCCAGCAGTTACTCCGGGATCTACACTGAAGCTTTCTTT.

This clonotype has at least ten counts. The chain recombines TRBV14 with TRBJ2-7; unclear D gene. The CDR3 has 11 amino acids. Looked up from germline, CDR1 is SGHDN and CDR2 is FVKESK. V was pared by 1 base and J by 7 bases, with 5 bases between. CDR3 nucleotide sequence: TGTGCCAGCAGCCAAGGAGAGGAGCAGTACTTC. Protein sequence: CASSQGEEQYF.

The chain carries TRBV9 and TRBJ2-7, with 9 bases matching TRBD2. CDR3 length: 18 amino acids. Germline V gives CDR1 SGDLS, CDR2 YYNGEE. J gave up 0 bases and V 0 bases, and 10 bases lay outside the gene matches. The CDR3 nucleotides read TGTGCCAGCAGCGTAGGATCGAGCGGGGGGCCTATCTCCTACGAGCAGTACTTC. As protein: CASSVGSSGGPISYEQYF.

This clonotype was picked up a small number of times. The CDR3 loop reads CSVLAGGTDTQYF. CDR3 bases: TGCAGCGTTCTAGCGGGAGGGACAGATACGCAGTATTTT. The chain combines TRBV29-1 with TRBJ2-3, with 12 bases that match TRBD2. The CDR3 spans 13 residues. The ends lost 5 bases at V and 3 bases at J; junction bases unmatched: 0. From germline, CDR1 is SQVTM and CDR2 ANQGSEA.

The chain carries TRBV18 and TRBJ2-3; 12 bases map to TRBD2. The CDR3 sequence is 18 residues long. Trimming at V came to 5 bases and at J to 0 bases, leaving 9 bases not matched to a gene. Germline-derived CDR1 and CDR2 are KGHSH and LQKENI. CDR3 DNA sequence: TGTGCCAGCTCAGGTGGGACTAGCGGGTTCTCTAGCACAGATACGCAGTATTTT. It specifies CASSGGTSGFSSTDTQYF.

V usage is TRBV7-3 and J usage is TRBJ2-3; tentatively, D is TRBD1 or TRBD2 (6 bases each). Trimming took off 5 bases at V and 2 bases at J, with 20 bases between the two ends. Germline assignment: CDR1 SGHTA and CDR2 FQGTGA. CDR3 length equals 17 residues. The CDR3 DNA is TGTGCCAGCAGCCCGCCCCCGGAGGGGGTTCCCACAGATACGCAGTATTTT. Translation gives CASSPPPEGVPTDTQYF. Full variable domain (rest looked up from reference TRBV7-3 and TRBJ2-3): GAGVSQTPSNKVTEKGKYVELRCDPISGHTALYWYRQSLGQGPEFLIYFQGTGAADDSGLPNDRFFAVRPEGSVSTLKIQRTERGDSAVYLCASSPPPEGVPTDTQYFGPGTRLTVL.

The table lists this clonotype with a few counts. The rearrangement joins TRBV6-2 or TRBV6-3 to TRBJ1-1, with D possibly TRBD1 on 5 matching bases. The CDR3 sequence is 15 residues long. The germline V gene encodes CDR1 MNHEY and CDR2 SVGEGT. V lost 6 bases and J 1 base, leaving 15 bases between the germline ends. The CDR3 is CASRLYAGANTEAFF. The CDR3 DNA is TGTGCCAGCAGACTCTACGCCGGGGCGAACACTGAAGCTTTCTTT.

This clonotype appeared a few times. CDR3 in amino acids: CAIREERDRAYEQYF. CDR3 coding DNA: TGTGCCATCAGGGAAGAAAGGGACAGAGCCTACGAGCAGTACTTC. The rearrangement uses TRBV10-3 and TRBJ2-7; 7 positions agree with TRBD1. V shed 6 bases and J 2 bases; nucleotides not matched to a gene: 10. This CDR3 has 15 amino acids. Germline V gives CDR1 ENHRY, CDR2 SYGVKD.